The 10 T cell receptor beta chains reported below all come from one sample, sequenced in a study of cytotoxic CD8 clonotypes in ibrutinib-treated CLL. The method was immunoSEQ multiplex PCR; TCRdb's version includes in-frame clones alone and lacks a portion of them. Of 300,000 to 400,000 clones detected, 60% to 80% appear once; the ten largest clones hold roughly 6%. Source: PBMCs, taken after 36 months of ibrutinib treatment. The receptors come from a human donor with chronic lymphocytic leukemia.

This clone was counted a few times. The chain is built from TRBV5-1 and TRBJ2-5; possible D gene TRBD1, 6 bases. This CDR3 has 15 residues. Trimming stripped 5 bases from V and 4 bases from J, with 18 bases between. Germline CDR1 reads SGHRS; CDR2 reads YFSETQ. DNA for the CDR3: TGCGCCAGCAGAGCCAGGGGAGCAGGGCCAGAGACCCAGTACTTC. Protein sequence: CASRARGAGPETQYF.

The chain recombines TRBV7-6 with TRBJ2-1; D is perhaps TRBD1 (6 bases). Trimming removed 0 bases at V and 8 bases at J, with 17 bases between. CDR3 length equals 16 residues. Germline assignment: CDR1 SGHVS and CDR2 FNYEAQ. The CDR3 spells CASSLALLGTFDEQFF. As DNA, the CDR3 is TGTGCCAGCAGCTTAGCCCTTCTGGGGACATTTGATGAGCAGTTCTTC.

The rearrangement links TRBV7-3 to TRBJ2-7, with 9 bases aligning to TRBD2. The CDR3 has 23 residues. The V segment lost 1 base and the J segment 3 bases; nucleotides outside the gene matches: 28. Per the germline V gene, CDR1 is SGHTA and CDR2 is FQGTGA. In nucleotides, the CDR3 is TGTGCCAGCAGCTTAAGGTGGGGGGGCCCTTTAGGGGTTAGTAGCGGGAGATACTACGAGCAGTACTTC. This gives the protein CASSLRWGGPLGVSSGRYYEQYF.

This clone was recorded only once. The J gene is TRBJ1-5, the V gene TRBV15; no clear D. Per germline, CDR1 LNHNV and CDR2 YYDKDF (reference sequence). The CDR3 extends over 12 amino acids. V lost 2 bases to trimming and J lost 5 bases, with 4 bases between them. CDR3 bases: TGTGCCACCAGCAGATCCGATCAGCCCCAGCATTTT. It codes for CATSRSDQPQHF.

This chain connects TRBV7-6 to TRBJ2-1, with D maybe TRBD2 (5 bases). Trimming left V 1 base short and J 8 bases short, with 9 bases between. Germline assignment: CDR1 SGHVS and CDR2 FNYEAQ. The CDR3 spans 13 residues. CDR3 bases: TGTGCCAGCAGCTTAGTCAAGGAGGATGAGCAGTTCTTC. Amino acid sequence: CASSLVKEDEQFF.

This chain joins TRBV4-3 and TRBJ1-1; TRBD1 agrees at 7 bases. This CDR3 is built from 17 residues. Germline V gene data show CDR1 as LGHNA and CDR2 as YSLEER. J was trimmed by 4 bases and V by 4 bases; bases with no gene match: 15. The CDR3 region has the DNA TGCGCCAGCAGCCCCCACCCCCCCAGGACAGGTCTCACTGAAGCTTTCTTT. Its protein product is CASSPHPPRTGLTEAFF.

The rearrangement uses TRBV4-1 and TRBJ2-7; perhaps TRBD1 as D (6 bases). The length of the CDR3 is 17 residues. Trimming stripped 0 bases from V and 3 bases from J, with 18 bases between. The germline V gene has CDR1 MGHRA and CDR2 YSYEKL. CDR3 region: CASSQDLGWGQLYEQYF. The CDR3 bases are TGCGCCAGCAGCCAAGATCTCGGCTGGGGACAACTCTACGAGCAGTACTTC.

The J gene is TRBJ2-6, the V gene TRBV29-1, with a tentative D call TRBD1 (6 bases). The length of the CDR3 is 15 residues. Per the germline V gene, CDR1 is SQVTM and CDR2 is ANQGSEA. The germline V and J ends were trimmed by 6 bases and 2 bases, with 14 bases remaining between them. The CDR3 region has the DNA TGCAGCGTAGCCACTAAGGGGGCTGGGGCCAACGTCCTGACTTTC. It is translated as CSVATKGAGANVLTF.

This clone has a handful of counts. V gene TRBV5-1 combines with J gene TRBJ2-7; the D gene is possibly TRBD1 (5 bases). Trimming removed 4 bases from V and 4 bases from J, with 12 bases in between. Germline V lookup: CDR1 SGHRS, CDR2 YFSETQ. The CDR3 spans 13 residues. CDR3 sequence (DNA): TGCGCCAGCAGCCTAAGGACACGTTACGAGCAGTACTTC. Its protein is CASSLRTRYEQYF.

In this sample, this clone turned up once. The chain carries TRBV18 and TRBJ2-7; D tentatively fits TRBD1 or TRBD2 (6 bases each). CDR1 and CDR2 (germline): KGHSH, LQKENI. V lost 6 bases to trimming and J lost 2 bases, with 23 bases between them. This CDR3 spans 17 amino acids. The CDR3 region is CASSRGVRLSWPYEQYF. The CDR3 region has the DNA TGTGCCAGCTCGAGGGGGGTTCGGCTCAGTTGGCCCTACGAGCAGTACTTC. Full variable domain (missing parts from reference TRBV18 and TRBJ2-7): NAGVMQNPRHLVRRRGQEARLRCSPMKGHSHVYWYRQLPEEGLKFMVYLQKENIIDESGMPKERFSAEFPKEGPSILRIQQVVRGDSAAYFCASSRGVRLSWPYEQYFGPGTRLTVT.